This T cell receptor (beta chain) comes out of a study of monozygotic twins with inflammatory bowel disease. TCRdb reprocessed the 5' RACE reads and reports one entry per CDR3 protein, with no DNA. This table lists 420,000 or so distinct CDR3 sequences. Germline CDR1 and CDR2: DFQATT and SNEGSKA (reference sequence). The CDR3 spans 15 residues. This sequence was found in a human donor with ulcerative colitis or Crohn's disease, or a healthy co-twin of an affected twin (not recorded which). The sequenced material came from blood. This chain links TRBV20-1 with TRBJ2-7; lacking DNA, the TRBD1 call made by TCRdb goes unchecked. CDR3 protein: CSASLSDSWDYEQYF.